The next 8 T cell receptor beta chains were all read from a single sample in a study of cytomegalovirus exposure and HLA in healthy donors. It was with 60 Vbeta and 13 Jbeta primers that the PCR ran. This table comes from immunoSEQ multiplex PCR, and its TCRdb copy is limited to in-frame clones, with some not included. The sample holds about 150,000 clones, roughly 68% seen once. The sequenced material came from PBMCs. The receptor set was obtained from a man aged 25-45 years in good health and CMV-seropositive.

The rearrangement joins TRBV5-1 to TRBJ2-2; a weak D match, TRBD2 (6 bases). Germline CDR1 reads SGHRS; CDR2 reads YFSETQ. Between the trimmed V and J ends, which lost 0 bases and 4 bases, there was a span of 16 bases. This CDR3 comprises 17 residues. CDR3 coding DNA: TGCGCCAGCAGCTTGGACGCGGTCCGGCGGGGCACCGGGGAGCTGTTTTTT. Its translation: CASSLDAVRRGTGELFF. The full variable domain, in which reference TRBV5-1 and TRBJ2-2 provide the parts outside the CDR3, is KAGVTQTPRYLIKTRGQQVTLSCSPISGHRSVSWYQQTPGQGLQFLFEYFSETQRNKGNFPGRFSGRQFSNSRSEMNVSTLELGDSALYLCASSLDAVRRGTGELFFGEGSRLTVL.

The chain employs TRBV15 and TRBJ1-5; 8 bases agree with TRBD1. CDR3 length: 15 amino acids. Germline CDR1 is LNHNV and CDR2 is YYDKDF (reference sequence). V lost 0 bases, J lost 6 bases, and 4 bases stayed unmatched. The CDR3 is CATSRDRGRSQPQHF. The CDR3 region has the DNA TGTGCCACCAGCAGAGACAGGGGGCGAAGTCAGCCCCAGCATTTT.

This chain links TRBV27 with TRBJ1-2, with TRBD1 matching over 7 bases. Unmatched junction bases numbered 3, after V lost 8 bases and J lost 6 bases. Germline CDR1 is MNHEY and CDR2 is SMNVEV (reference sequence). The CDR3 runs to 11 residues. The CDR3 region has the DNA TGTGCCAGCCGACAGGGACATGGCTACACCTTC. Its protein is CASRQGHGYTF.

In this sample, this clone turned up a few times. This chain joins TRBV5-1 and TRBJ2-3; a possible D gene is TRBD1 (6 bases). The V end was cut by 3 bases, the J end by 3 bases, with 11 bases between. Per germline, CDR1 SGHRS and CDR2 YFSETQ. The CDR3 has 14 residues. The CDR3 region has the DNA TGCGCCAGCAGCTCCGGGACAACGACAGATACGCAGTATTTT. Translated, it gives CASSSGTTTDTQYF.

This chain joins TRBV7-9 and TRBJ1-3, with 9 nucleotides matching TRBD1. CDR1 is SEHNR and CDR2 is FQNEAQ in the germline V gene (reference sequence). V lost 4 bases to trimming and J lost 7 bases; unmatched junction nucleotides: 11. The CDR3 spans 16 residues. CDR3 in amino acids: CASSYLPGTGRNTIYF. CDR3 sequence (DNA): TGTGCCAGCAGCTACTTACCCGGGACAGGGAGGAACACCATATATTTT.

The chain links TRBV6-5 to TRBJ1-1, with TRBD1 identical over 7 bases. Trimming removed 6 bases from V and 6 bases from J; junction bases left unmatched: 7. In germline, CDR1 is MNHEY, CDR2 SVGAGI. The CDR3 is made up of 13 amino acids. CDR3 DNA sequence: TGTGCCAGCAGCACATGGACAGGCCCTGAAGCTTTCTTT. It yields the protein CASSTWTGPEAFF.

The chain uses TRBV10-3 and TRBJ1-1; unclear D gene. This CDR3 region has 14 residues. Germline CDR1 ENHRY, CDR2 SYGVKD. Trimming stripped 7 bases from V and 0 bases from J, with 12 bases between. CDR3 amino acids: CAIKKTELNTEAFF. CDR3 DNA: TGTGCCATCAAAAAAACAGAACTGAACACTGAAGCTTTCTTT.

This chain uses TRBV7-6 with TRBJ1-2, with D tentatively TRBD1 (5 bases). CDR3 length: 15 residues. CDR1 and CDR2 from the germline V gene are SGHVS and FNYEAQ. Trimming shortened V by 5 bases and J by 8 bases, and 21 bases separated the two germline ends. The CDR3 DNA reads TGTGCCAGCAGCGAAGCATGGGGGGATGAGGAGGGCTACACCTTC. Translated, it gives CASSEAWGDEEGYTF.